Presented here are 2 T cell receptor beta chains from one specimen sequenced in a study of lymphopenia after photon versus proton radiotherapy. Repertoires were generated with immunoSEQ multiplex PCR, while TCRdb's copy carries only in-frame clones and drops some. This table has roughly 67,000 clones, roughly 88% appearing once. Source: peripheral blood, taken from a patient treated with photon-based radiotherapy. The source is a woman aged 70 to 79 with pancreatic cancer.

The CDR3 is CASSLGGGLAGEQFF. The CDR3 region has the DNA TGTGCCAGCAGCTTAGGGGGCGGACTAGCGGGAGAGCAGTTCTTC. This chain links TRBV7-2 with TRBJ2-1, with 12 positions matching TRBD2. Per the germline V gene, CDR1 is SGHTA and CDR2 is FQGNSA. There are 15 residues in the CDR3. Germline trimming cut 1 base from V and 10 bases from J; bases unmatched to any gene: 5.

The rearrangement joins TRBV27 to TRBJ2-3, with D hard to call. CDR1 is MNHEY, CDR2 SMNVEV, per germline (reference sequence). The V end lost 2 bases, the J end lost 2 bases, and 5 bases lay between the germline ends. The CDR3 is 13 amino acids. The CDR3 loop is CASSLRITDTQYF. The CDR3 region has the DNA TGTGCCAGCAGTTTAAGGATCACAGATACGCAGTATTTT.